The 32 T cell receptor beta chains reported below all come from one sample, sequenced in a study of blood T cell repertoires in COVID-19. Data came from immunoSEQ multiplex PCR; TCRdb stores just in-frame clones and leaves some out. The sample includes tens of thousands of clones, less than 85% of them seen just once. Sequencing was done on a sample of peripheral blood. These receptors came from a woman of 80 years or more with acute or convalescent COVID-19.

The CDR3 DNA reads TGTGCCAGCAGCCGAGAAGATACGCAGTATTTT. Protein: CASSREDTQYF. The rearrangement uses TRBV7-2 and TRBJ2-3; D uncertain. The CDR3 is 11 residues long. Germline lookup yields CDR1 SGHTA and CDR2 FQGNSA. The ends were cut back, 5 bases at V and 5 bases at J, with 5 bases in the middle.

The rearrangement links TRBV7-2 to TRBJ1-6; 9 bases match TRBD1. CDR1 is SGHTA, CDR2 FQGNSA, per germline. This CDR3 is 15 amino acids long. The trim removed 5 bases at V and 7 bases at J, leaving 6 bases unmatched. The CDR3 region has the DNA TGTGCCAGCAGCGGACAGGGGCAAACCAATTCACCCCTCCACTTT. Translation gives CASSGQGQTNSPLHF.

The rearrangement joins TRBV7-9 to TRBJ1-1; D is uncertain. V shed 4 bases and J shed 2 bases, with 8 bases lying between them. The CDR3 has 13 residues. The germline V gene encodes CDR1 SEHNR and CDR2 FQNEAQ (reference sequence). CDR3 in DNA: TGTGCCAGCAGCTCCCCCCCTAACACTGAAGCTTTCTTT. This sequence encodes CASSSPPNTEAFF.

The chain carries TRBV7-6 and TRBJ2-3; tentative D call: TRBD1 (6 bases). Germline values: CDR1 SGHVS, CDR2 FNYEAQ. The CDR3 loop spans 15 amino acids. V dropped 1 base and J dropped 1 base, with 9 bases sitting between them. The CDR3 here is CASSLEGHGTDTQYF. CDR3 nucleotides: TGTGCCAGCAGCTTAGAGGGACACGGCACAGATACGCAGTATTTT. The entire variable domain, with the rest obtained from reference TRBV7-6 and TRBJ2-3, is as follows: GAGVSQSPRYKVTKRGQDVALRCDPISGHVSLYWYRQALGQGPEFLTYFNYEAQQDKSGLPNDRFSAERPEGSISTLTIQRTEQRDSAMYRCASSLEGHGTDTQYFGPGTRLTVL.

V gene TRBV7-2 combines with J gene TRBJ2-5; TRBD2 matches at 10 bases. V trimming: 3 bases; J trimming: 7 bases; junction bases outside the gene matches: 8. Per the germline V gene, CDR1 is SGHTA and CDR2 is FQGNSA. The CDR3 has 15 amino acids. CDR3 sequence (DNA): TGTGCCAGCAGCTTGGCTAGCGGGGGTATGGGGACCCAGTACTTC. Its translation: CASSLASGGMGTQYF. The variable domain in full, completed from reference TRBV7-2 and TRBJ2-5, reads GAGVSQSPSNKVTEKGKDVELRCDPISGHTALYWYRQSLGQGLEFLIYFQGNSAPDKSGLPSDRFSAERTGGSVSTLTIQRTQQEDSAVYLCASSLASGGMGTQYFGPGTRLLVL.

This clone showed up just a few times. DNA of the CDR3: TGTGCCAGCAGAAAAGCGGGGGTGAACACCGGGGAGCTGTTTTTT. It encodes CASRKAGVNTGELFF. This chain links TRBV7-3 with TRBJ2-2; 8 bases map to TRBD2. CDR1 is SGHTA and CDR2 is FQGTGA in the germline V gene. This CDR3 contains 15 residues. V shed 6 bases and J 1 base; nucleotides not matched to a gene: 4.

CDR3 residues: CASSYRDSQKLFF. CDR3 DNA sequence: TGTGCCAGCAGTTATCGGGATTCACAAAAACTGTTTTTT. The chain employs TRBV6-5 and TRBJ1-4; no firm D call. V gave up 3 bases and J gave up 9 bases, with 11 bases separating them. This CDR3 spans 13 amino acids. Germline loops: CDR1 MNHEY, CDR2 SVGAGI.

This chain connects TRBV25-1 to TRBJ1-1, with 8 nucleotides matching TRBD1. This CDR3 contains 15 residues. Per germline, CDR1 MGHDK and CDR2 SYGVNS. V trimming: 7 bases; J trimming: 1 base; junction bases outside the gene matches: 8. The DNA for the CDR3 is TGTGCCAGCACTGCCGGGACAGGAAAGAACACTGAAGCTTTCTTT. Protein: CASTAGTGKNTEAFF.

The chain recombines TRBV27 with TRBJ2-5; tentatively, D is TRBD1 (7 bases). The V gene lost 6 bases and the J gene lost 5 bases, with 22 bases spanning the gap. The germline gives CDR1 MNHEY, CDR2 SMNVEV (reference sequence). This CDR3 contains 16 residues. The CDR3 DNA is TGTGCCAGCAGGGGACAGAGACGGGGGTCCTGGGAGACCCAGTACTTC. Translation: CASRGQRRGSWETQYF.

This chain links TRBV5-6 with TRBJ2-5; TRBD2 might be the D (6 bases). The CDR3 length is 17 residues. Trimming stripped 4 bases from V and 1 base from J, with 20 bases between. Germline V gene sequence: CDR1 SGHDT, CDR2 YYEEEE. The DNA of the CDR3 is TGTGCCAGCAGCATCTACCGGGACTGGTTCGTCCAAGAGACCCAGTACTTC. It translates to CASSIYRDWFVQETQYF.

The chain joins TRBV7-9 to TRBJ2-7; the match to TRBD1 covers 11 bases. CDR1 SEHNR and CDR2 FQNEAQ come from the germline V gene (reference sequence). This CDR3 comprises 16 residues. With V trimmed by 5 bases and J by 4 bases, 10 bases remained unmatched. The CDR3 is CASSVDRGRKGYEQYF. In nucleotides, the CDR3 is TGTGCCAGCAGCGTGGACAGGGGGCGCAAAGGGTACGAGCAGTACTTC.

DNA of the CDR3: TGTGCCAGCAGCTTAGATATTGGAACAGGGGAGGACTATGGCTACACCTTC. This translates into CASSLDIGTGEDYGYTF. V is TRBV11-2 and J is TRBJ1-2; 7 nucleotides line up with TRBD1. The V gene's germline CDR1 is SGHAT and CDR2 FQNNGV. This CDR3 spans 17 amino acids. Losses at the gene ends were 0 bases for V and 3 bases for J; bases not matched to a gene: 10.

In DNA form, the CDR3 reads TGTGCCAGCACCCCTGGAGGGGCAGGCACTGAAGCTTTCTTT. Protein sequence: CASTPGGAGTEAFF. The rearrangement links TRBV6-5 to TRBJ1-1; D is possibly TRBD1 (5 bases). Looked up from germline, CDR1 is MNHEY and CDR2 is SVGAGI. The germline V and J ends were trimmed by 7 bases and 4 bases, with 16 bases remaining between them. CDR3 length: 14 amino acids.

CDR3 in amino acids: CASSMGQNSPLHF. CDR3 bases: TGCGCCAGCAGTATGGGACAGAATTCACCCCTCCACTTT. The J gene is TRBJ1-6, the V gene TRBV5-1; 7 bases line up with TRBD1. CDR1 and CDR2 (germline): SGHRS, YFSETQ. CDR3 length: 13 residues. V gave up 5 bases and J gave up 7 bases; unmatched junction bases: 3.

The rearrangement joins TRBV12-3 or TRBV12-4 to TRBJ2-5; D may be TRBD2 (6 bases). Trimming left V 10 bases short and J 7 bases short, with 19 bases between. CDR3 length: 13 amino acids. CDR3 coding DNA: TGTGCCACTCGGTGGTCGGGAGTGGCGACCCAGTACTTC. It translates to CATRWSGVATQYF.

This clone showed up just once. The chain has TRBV10-1 and TRBJ2-1; the D gene is possibly TRBD2 (5 bases). V lost 2 bases to trimming and J lost 0 bases, with 14 bases between them. In germline, CDR1 is WNHNN, CDR2 SYGVQD (reference sequence). This CDR3 comprises 17 residues. CDR3 nucleotides: TGCGCCAGCAGTGAGGGAGGCCGGGGTACCTCCTACAATGAGCAGTTCTTC. This codes for CASSEGGRGTSYNEQFF.

The V and J genes are TRBV7-9 and TRBJ1-1; TRBD1 aligns across 7 bases. The V segment lost 5 bases and the J segment 2 bases; nucleotides outside the gene matches: 8. In germline, CDR1 is SEHNR, CDR2 FQNEAQ (reference sequence). The length of the CDR3 is 15 residues. CDR3 in amino acids: CASSPRGTGNTEAFF. The CDR3 nucleotides read TGTGCCAGCAGCCCCAGGGGGACGGGAAACACTGAAGCTTTCTTT.

The rearrangement joins TRBV2 to TRBJ1-5; 9 bases align to TRBD1. Per the germline V gene, CDR1 is SNHLY and CDR2 is FYNNEI. The CDR3 sequence is 16 residues long. V trimming: 4 bases; J trimming: 7 bases; junction bases outside the gene matches: 11. CDR3 residues: CASSVGMGQGDQPQHF. As DNA, the CDR3 is TGTGCCAGCAGTGTGGGTATGGGACAGGGAGACCAGCCCCAGCATTTT.

The rearrangement links TRBV5-1 to TRBJ2-7, with TRBD1 matching 10 bases. V shed 4 bases and J 7 bases; nucleotides not matched to a gene: 11. This CDR3 has 15 residues. The germline gives CDR1 SGHRS, CDR2 YFSETQ. The CDR3 protein is CASSLFGTGEREQYF. The DNA of the CDR3 is TGCGCCAGCAGCCTATTCGGGACAGGGGAACGGGAGCAGTACTTC.

In DNA form, the CDR3 reads TGTGCCAGCAGCTCGACAAGCTCTGGAAACACCATATATTTT. Its protein product is CASSSTSSGNTIYF. The chain uses TRBV6-5 and TRBJ1-3; D is undetermined. The length of the CDR3 is 14 residues. Germline V gives CDR1 MNHEY, CDR2 SVGAGI. V was trimmed by 6 bases and J by 0 bases, leaving 9 bases between them.

Concerning this clone itself: Other DNA sequences in the sample encode the same CDR3. The CDR3 reads CASSLTRQETQYF. The CDR3, as DNA: TGTGCCAGCAGTTTAACTAGGCAAGAGACCCAGTACTTC. The chain has TRBV27 and TRBJ2-5; perhaps TRBD2 as D (5 bases). The CDR3 is 13 amino acids. V gave up 2 bases and J gave up 2 bases, with 6 bases separating them. Germline V gene lookup returns CDR1 MNHEY and CDR2 SMNVEV (reference sequence).

V and J are TRBV10-3 and TRBJ2-5; 10 bases agree with TRBD2. V lost 3 bases, J lost 5 bases, and 9 bases stayed unmatched. This CDR3 contains 16 residues. CDR1 and CDR2 from the germline V gene are ENHRY and SYGVKD. The CDR3, as DNA: TGTGCCATCAGTGATCGGGCAGCGGGGGGGCCTGAGACCCAGTACTTC. Protein: CAISDRAAGGPETQYF.

Only a few counts were recorded for this clone. V is TRBV2 and J is TRBJ1-1; no reliable D call. Germline CDR1 SNHLY, CDR2 FYNNEI. The CDR3 runs 13 residues. The germline V and J ends were trimmed by 7 bases and 3 bases, with 12 bases remaining between them. DNA of the CDR3: TGTGCCAGCAAGACACGACGAGACACTGAAGCTTTCTTT. This gives the protein CASKTRRDTEAFF. Full variable domain (missing parts from reference TRBV2 and TRBJ1-1): EPEVTQTPSHQVTQMGQEVILRCVPISNHLYFYWYRQILGQKVEFLVSFYNNEISEKSEIFDDQFSVERPDGSNFTLKIRSTKLEDSAMYFCASKTRRDTEAFFGQGTRLTVV.

Points on this clone: Sequence at one end of the junction differs from germline and may be a read error. This sequence joins TRBV3-1 (or the pseudogene TRBV3-2) and TRBJ2-1; 14 bases map to TRBD2. The CDR3 runs to 14 residues. The germline gives CDR1 LGHDT, CDR2 YNNKEL (reference sequence). DNA of the CDR3: TGTGCCAGCAGCCAAGATCGACTAGCGGGAGGGCCTCTCTTC. Translated: CASSQDRLAGGPLF.

The chain recombines TRBV27 with TRBJ2-3; TRBD1 aligns across 7 bases. Germline CDR1 is MNHEY and CDR2 is SMNVEV (reference sequence). The junction had 7 bases not matched to a gene; V was cut back by 7 bases and J by 0 bases. This CDR3 has 15 amino acids. CDR3 residues: CASTLRGLSTDTQYF. The DNA of the CDR3 is TGTGCCAGCACCTTGAGGGGGCTGAGCACAGATACGCAGTATTTT.

V gene TRBV29-1 combines with J gene TRBJ2-1; TRBD2 might be the D (5 bases). The V end was cut by 4 bases, the J end by 7 bases, with 11 bases between. This CDR3 comprises 12 residues. Germline V gives CDR1 SQVTM, CDR2 ANQGSEA. In DNA form, the CDR3 reads TGCAGCGTTGGGTCATGGAGGAATGAGCAGTTCTTC. This encodes CSVGSWRNEQFF.

This clone showed up just once. The chain carries TRBV3-1 (or the pseudogene TRBV3-2) and TRBJ1-1; the match to TRBD1 covers 7 bases. Germline CDR1 and CDR2: LGHDT and YNNKEL (reference sequence). The CDR3 runs to 13 residues. Trimming cost V 3 bases and J 8 bases; bases outside gene matches: 6. CDR3 residues: CASSQRQGWEAFF. The CDR3 nucleotides are TGTGCCAGCAGCCAGAGACAGGGATGGGAAGCTTTCTTT.

J is TRBJ2-2 and V is TRBV6-5; D possibly corresponds to TRBD1 (6 bases). The CDR3 length is 14 residues. Trimming stripped 5 bases from V and 3 bases from J, with 10 bases between. The germline V gene encodes CDR1 MNHEY and CDR2 SVGAGI. As DNA, the CDR3 is TGTGCCAGCAGTAAACAGGGATACACCGGGGAGCTGTTTTTT. This translates into CASSKQGYTGELFF.

The chain employs TRBV18 and TRBJ1-2, with D perhaps matching TRBD1 (5 bases). The V and J ends lost 2 bases and 6 bases respectively, with 10 bases between them. This CDR3 is 13 amino acids long. Germline assignment: CDR1 KGHSH and CDR2 LQKENI. This CDR3 is CASSPSGYDGYTF. DNA of the CDR3: TGTGCCAGCTCACCATCAGGGTACGATGGCTACACCTTC. The full variable domain, its missing parts supplied by reference TRBV18 and TRBJ1-2, is NAGVMQNPRHLVRRRGQEARLRCSPMKGHSHVYWYRQLPEEGLKFMVYLQKENIIDESGMPKERFSAEFPKEGPSILRIQQVVRGDSAAYFCASSPSGYDGYTFGSGTRLTVV.

This clone was observed once. The J gene is TRBJ1-1, the V gene TRBV5-1, with no clear D. There are 15 residues in the CDR3. Deletions cut 2 bases from V and 0 bases from J, with 11 bases between. The germline gives CDR1 SGHRS, CDR2 YFSETQ. DNA for the CDR3: TGCGCCAGCAGCTTTGACATAAATTTGAACACTGAAGCTTTCTTT. It translates to CASSFDINLNTEAFF.

This clone was seen only a few times. V and J are TRBV2 and TRBJ2-5, with a possible D match to TRBD2 (5 bases). Trimming took 3 bases from V and 2 from J, leaving 7 bases between them. The CDR3 totals 13 residues. Germline-derived CDR1 and CDR2 are SNHLY and FYNNEI. The CDR3 sequence is CASSDPGQETQYF. As DNA, the CDR3 is TGTGCCAGCAGTGATCCGGGGCAAGAGACCCAGTACTTC.

The rearrangement links TRBV19 to TRBJ1-5, with D unresolved. Germline values: CDR1 LNHDA, CDR2 SQIVND (reference sequence). V lost 10 bases and J 4 bases, leaving 14 bases between the germline ends. The CDR3 totals 13 residues. The CDR3 coding sequence is TGTGCCACACGACACGGCCGAAATCAGCCCCAGCATTTT. Amino acid sequence: CATRHGRNQPQHF.